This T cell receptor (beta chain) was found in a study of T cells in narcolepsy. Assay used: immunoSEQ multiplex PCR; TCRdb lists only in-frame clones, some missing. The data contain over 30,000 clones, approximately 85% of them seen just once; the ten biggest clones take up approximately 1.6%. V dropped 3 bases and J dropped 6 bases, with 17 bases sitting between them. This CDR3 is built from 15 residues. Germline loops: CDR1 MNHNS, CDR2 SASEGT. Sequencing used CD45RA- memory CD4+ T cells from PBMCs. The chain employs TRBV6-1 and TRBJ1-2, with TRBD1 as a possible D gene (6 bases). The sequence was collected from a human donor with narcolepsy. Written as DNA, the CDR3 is TGTGCCAGCAGTGAGTCGTCAGGGGCGCGCGATGGCTACACCTTC. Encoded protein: CASSESSGARDGYTF.